This passage covers 22 T cell receptor beta chains from one sample sequenced in a study of T-cell reconstitution after alpha-beta-depleted transplantation in children (dated by TCRdb to about 2016). In the paper's terms, the treatment or condition label means: allogeneic hematopoietic cell transplantation with graft depleted of TCRalphabeta T cells and CD19 B cells. Receptors were amplified or captured by PCR. Sequencing used an Illumina HiSeq 2500. To normalize quantification of the TCRbeta repertoire, the TCR libraries were built with molecular barcoding that relied on unique molecular identifiers. TCRdb applied fastp at Q25 and MiXCR to the public reads, then kept only in-frame beta chains. Merged by CDR3 protein, the rows form single entries marked with the most common genes and DNA. A total of 200,000 to 250,000 distinct CDR3 sequences appear in this sample, around 8% of them only once. The ten largest clonotypes hold 6.3% of the sample.

The sample consisted of PBMCs, mostly from graft donor cells, taken 180 days after TCRalphabeta/CD19-depleted stem cell transplant. These receptors were obtained from a male patient under 18 who had a stem cell transplant for acute lymphoblastic leukemia, so the T cells may come from the graft donor.

This clonotype was picked up many times. This sequence joins TRBV9 and TRBJ2-2; D is possibly TRBD2 (5 bases). This CDR3 has 18 amino acids. The germline V gene encodes CDR1 SGDLS and CDR2 YYNGEE. The V end lost 5 bases, the J end lost 7 bases, and 27 bases lay between the germline ends. DNA of the CDR3: TGTGCCAGCAGTCTTACTTCTTCGGAACTAGATCCTGTCGGGGAGCTGTTTTTT. This sequence encodes CASSLTSSELDPVGELFF.

This clonotype was counted at least ten times. V and J are TRBV3-1 and TRBJ1-2; D gene unclear. The V end lost 0 bases, the J end lost 6 bases, and 11 bases lay between the germline ends. The CDR3 runs 14 residues. CDR1 is LGHDT and CDR2 is YNNKEL in the germline V gene (reference sequence). The CDR3 sequence is CASSQDHPGDGYTF. CDR3 nucleotides: TGTGCCAGCAGCCAAGATCATCCGGGCGATGGCTACACCTTC.

This clonotype was seen more than once but under ten times. The V and J genes are TRBV5-1 and TRBJ2-7; 7 bases are shared with TRBD2. V lost 3 bases, J lost 2 bases, and 5 bases stayed unmatched. The CDR3 has 14 amino acids. From germline, CDR1 is SGHRS and CDR2 YFSETQ. CDR3 in DNA: TGCGCCAGCAGCTCCGAGGGACTAACCTACGAGCAGTACTTC. Its translation is CASSSEGLTYEQYF.

This clonotype was seen many times. The chain combines TRBV20-1 with TRBJ2-3, with a weak D call TRBD2 (5 bases). V lost 0 bases and J 0 bases, leaving 10 bases between the germline ends. Germline loops: CDR1 DFQATT, CDR2 SNEGSKA (reference sequence). The CDR3 length is 15 residues. CDR3 nucleotide sequence: TGCAGTGCTAGAGATGCCGGGGTTAGCACAGATACGCAGTATTTT. It is translated as CSARDAGVSTDTQYF.

There are many counts of this clonotype. The chain joins TRBV28 to TRBJ1-6, with a tentative D call TRBD1 (5 bases). The germline V and J ends were trimmed by 8 bases and 12 bases, with 17 bases remaining between them. The germline gives CDR1 MDHEN, CDR2 SYDVKM. There are 13 residues in the CDR3. CDR3 nucleotides: TGTGCCAGCGGGGGACCCTCGAATCTACCCCTCCACTTT. It encodes CASGGPSNLPLHF.

This clonotype was recorded at least ten times. This chain's CDR3 is CASSPRPAVRDTQYF. The CDR3 DNA follows: TGTGCCAGCAGTCCGAGGCCAGCCGTCCGAGATACGCAGTATTTT. The genes are TRBV3-1 and TRBJ2-3; D is uncertain. The V end lost 6 bases, the J end lost 5 bases, and 18 bases lay between the germline ends. There are 15 residues in the CDR3. Germline CDR1 and CDR2: LGHDT and YNNKEL (reference sequence).

The table lists this clonotype with a few counts. The V and J genes are TRBV18 and TRBJ2-5, with D unclear. V was clipped by 3 bases and J by 0 bases, with 8 bases between them. The V gene's germline CDR1 is KGHSH and CDR2 LQKENI. The CDR3 sequence is 14 residues long. This chain's CDR3 is CASSPLDHQETQYF. The CDR3 coding sequence is TGTGCCAGCTCACCGCTCGACCACCAAGAGACCCAGTACTTC.

This clonotype was counted at least ten times. V usage is TRBV5-1 and J usage is TRBJ2-2; possibly TRBD1 for D (6 bases). The CDR3 has 15 amino acids. Germline-derived CDR1 and CDR2 are SGHRS and YFSETQ. Trimming took 2 bases from V and 8 from J, leaving 16 bases between them. CDR3 region: CASSFQQGPWGELFF. Written as DNA, the CDR3 is TGCGCCAGCAGCTTCCAACAGGGCCCATGGGGGGAGCTGTTTTTT.

This clonotype was recorded at least ten times. The V call is TRBV29-1, the J call TRBJ1-5, with 7 bases lining up with TRBD1. Germline lookup yields CDR1 SQVTM and CDR2 ANQGSEA. J lost 3 bases, V lost 7 bases, and 9 bases had no gene match. The CDR3 has 14 residues. CDR3: CSESTGTDNQPQHF. In nucleotides, the CDR3 is TGCAGCGAATCGACAGGGACCGACAATCAGCCCCAGCATTTT.

This clonotype has at least ten counts. The rearrangement links TRBV20-1 to TRBJ2-5; 12 bases map to TRBD2. V trimming: 0 bases; J trimming: 5 bases; junction bases outside the gene matches: 22. This CDR3 comprises 21 residues. Germline V lookup: CDR1 DFQATT, CDR2 SNEGSKA (reference sequence). CDR3 loop: CSARDSGRGLAGGPPWETQYF. The CDR3 DNA reads TGCAGTGCTAGAGATTCGGGACGTGGGCTAGCGGGAGGGCCTCCGTGGGAGACCCAGTACTTC.

The rearrangement joins TRBV27 to TRBJ2-1, with D possibly matching TRBD1 (6 bases). This CDR3 has 13 residues. In germline, CDR1 is MNHEY, CDR2 SMNVEV (reference sequence). Trimming pared 7 bases from V and 5 bases from J, leaving 12 bases between. The CDR3 nucleotides read TGTGCCAGCAACCCCGGGACAAACAATGAGCAGTTCTTC. Protein: CASNPGTNNEQFF.

Many counts were recorded for this clonotype. The V and J genes are TRBV12-3 or TRBV12-4 and TRBJ1-6; the D gene is possibly TRBD1 (5 bases). This CDR3 is 16 amino acids long. V dropped 2 bases and J dropped 4 bases, with 12 bases sitting between them. The CDR3 bases are TGTGCCAGCAGTTTAAGGGACGGGACTTATAATTCACCCCTCCACTTT. Translating it yields CASSLRDGTYNSPLHF.

The chain joins TRBV7-2 to TRBJ1-2; D call uncertain. V was trimmed by 4 bases and J by 5 bases, leaving 17 bases between them. Germline V gene lookup returns CDR1 SGHTA and CDR2 FQGNSA. The CDR3 is 15 residues long. The CDR3 loop reads CASSSLPTDFYGYTF. CDR3 nucleotides: TGTGCCAGCAGCTCCCTGCCGACGGATTTTTATGGCTACACCTTC.

The sample holds many counts of this clonotype. This rearrangement joins TRBV29-1 to TRBJ2-1; D not certain. Trimming took 4 bases from V and 2 from J, leaving 9 bases between them. The germline CDR1 and CDR2 sequences are SQVTM and ANQGSEA. The CDR3 totals 13 residues. The CDR3 sequence is CSVVSAPYNEQFF. CDR3 sequence (DNA): TGCAGCGTTGTAAGTGCCCCCTACAATGAGCAGTTCTTC.

The sample holds many counts of this clonotype. This chain links TRBV3-1 with TRBJ1-3; 7 bases agree with TRBD1. This CDR3 is built from 16 residues. Germline loops: CDR1 LGHDT, CDR2 YNNKEL (reference sequence). Trimming cost V 0 bases and J 5 bases; bases outside gene matches: 7. Here the CDR3 reads CASSQEEGARRNTIYF. The DNA of the CDR3 is TGTGCCAGCAGCCAAGAGGAGGGGGCGCGAAGAAACACCATATATTTT.

This clonotype has a count of ten or more. The chain uses TRBV24-1 and TRBJ2-1; 12 nucleotides align to TRBD2. The CDR3 is 16 residues long. Germline assignment: CDR1 KGHDR and CDR2 SFDVKD. Trimming took 4 bases from V and 6 from J; bases not matched to a gene: 6. The CDR3 loop reads CATSEKGLAGTNEQFF. The CDR3 DNA follows: TGTGCCACCAGTGAGAAAGGACTAGCGGGAACCAATGAGCAGTTCTTC.

This clonotype showed up many times. Mismatch with germline at one junction end may stem from a read error. The V and J genes are TRBV27 and TRBJ2-2; D might be TRBD1 or TRBD2, each matching 6 bases. Germline lookup yields CDR1 MNHEY and CDR2 SMNVEV (reference sequence). The CDR3 runs 17 residues. Here the CDR3 reads CASSFGPPGAKTGELFF. The CDR3 region has the DNA TGTGCCAGCAGTTTTGGCCCCCCGGGGGCGAAAACCGGGGAGCTGTTTTTT.

Ten or more counts support this clonotype. The rearrangement uses TRBV20-1 and TRBJ2-1; possible D gene TRBD2, 5 bases. Per germline, CDR1 DFQATT and CDR2 SNEGSKA (reference sequence). The CDR3 has 14 residues. V lost 6 bases, J lost 1 base, and 13 bases lay in between. Here the CDR3 reads CSASRGSSYNEQFF. CDR3 in DNA: TGCAGTGCCAGCCGGGGATCTTCCTACAATGAGCAGTTCTTC.

This clonotype was found many times. The chain combines TRBV28 with TRBJ2-5; 10 bases fit TRBD2. Germline V gene data show CDR1 as MDHEN and CDR2 as SYDVKM. The CDR3 covers 18 residues. The J segment lost 5 bases and the V segment lost 4 bases, leaving 16 bases of the junction unmatched. CDR3 sequence: CASSSPGLAGGLRETQYF. CDR3 DNA: TGTGCCAGCAGTTCCCCTGGGTTAGCGGGAGGTCTAAGGGAGACCCAGTACTTC.

The sample holds a few counts of this clonotype. The chain links TRBV7-7 to TRBJ2-5, with 7 bases fitting TRBD1. Germline CDR1 and CDR2: SSHAT and FNYEAQ (reference sequence). The CDR3 sequence is 12 residues long. V trimming: 8 bases; J trimming: 5 bases; junction bases outside the gene matches: 5. DNA of the CDR3: TGTGCCAGCCAGGGGGTGCGGGAGACCCAGTACTTC. Translating gives CASQGVRETQYF. Supplemented by reference TRBV7-7 and TRBJ2-5, the full variable domain reads GAGVSQSPRYKVTKRGQDVTLRCDPISSHATLYWYQQALGQGPEFLTYFNYEAQPDKSGLPSDRFSAERPEGSISTLTIQRTEQRDSAMYRCASQGVRETQYFGPGTRLLVL.

This clonotype was picked up many times. V usage is TRBV20-1 and J usage is TRBJ2-4, with TRBD2 matching 9 bases. Germline-derived CDR1 and CDR2 are DFQATT and SNEGSKA (reference sequence). V lost 3 bases, J lost 2 bases, and 5 bases stayed unmatched. This CDR3 contains 15 residues. The CDR3 spells CSARSLAGTKNIQYF. CDR3 nucleotides: TGCAGTGCTAGGTCGCTAGCGGGGACCAAAAACATTCAGTACTTC.

Concerning this clonotype: Possible read error: a much larger clone is one base away. This chain joins TRBV6-2 or TRBV6-3 and TRBJ2-6; unclear D gene. The CDR3 contains 17 residues. Per germline, CDR1 MNHEY and CDR2 SVGEGT. CDR3 residues: CASSWEPGRSEANVLTF. The CDR3 bases are TGTGCCAGCAGTTGGGAACCCGGGCGTTCTGAGGCCAACGTCCTGACTTTC.